The TCR beta chain described here comes from a study of cytomegalovirus exposure and HLA in healthy donors. This CDR3 is 16 amino acids long. After removal of 2 bases from V and 2 bases from J, the junction contained 7 bases not matched to a gene. CDR1 and CDR2 (germline): LGHNA, YNFKEQ. The repertoire was sequenced with immunoSEQ multiplex PCR; TCRdb's copy has only in-frame clones and lacks some. The repertoire holds roughly 130,000 clones, with about 83% as singletons. The clonotype originates from a woman aged 25 to 45 in good health and CMV-seronegative. The J gene is TRBJ2-3, the V gene TRBV4-2; 7 bases fit TRBD2. The specimen sequenced was PBMCs. CDR3 protein: CASSQHWGGDTDTQYF. In nucleotides, the CDR3 is TGTGCCAGCAGCCAACATTGGGGGGGAGACACAGATACGCAGTATTTT.